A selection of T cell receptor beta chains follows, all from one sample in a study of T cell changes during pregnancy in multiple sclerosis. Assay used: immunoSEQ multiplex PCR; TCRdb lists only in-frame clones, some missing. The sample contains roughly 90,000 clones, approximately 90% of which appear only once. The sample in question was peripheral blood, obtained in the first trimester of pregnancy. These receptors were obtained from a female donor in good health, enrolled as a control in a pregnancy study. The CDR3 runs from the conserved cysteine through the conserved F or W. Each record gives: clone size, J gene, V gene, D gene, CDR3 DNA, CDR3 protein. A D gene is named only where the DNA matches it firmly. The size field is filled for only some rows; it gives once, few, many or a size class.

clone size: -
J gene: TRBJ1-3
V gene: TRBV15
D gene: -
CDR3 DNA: TGTGCCACCAGCAGAGCAGGGCTCGGAAACACCATATATTTT
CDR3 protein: CATSRAGLGNTIYF

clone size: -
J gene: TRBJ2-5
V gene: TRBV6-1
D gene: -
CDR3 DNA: TGTGCCAGCAGTGAGGGGGCTGGGCAAGAGACCCAGTACTTC
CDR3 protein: CASSEGAGQETQYF

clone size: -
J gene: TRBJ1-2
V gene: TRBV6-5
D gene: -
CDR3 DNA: TGTGCCAGCAGTTACGACAGGTCCCTGGGCTATGGCTACACCTTC
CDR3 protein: CASSYDRSLGYGYTF

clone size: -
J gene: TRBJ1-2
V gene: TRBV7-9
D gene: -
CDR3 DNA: TGTGCCAGCAGCTACTCCGAGGACTATGGCTACACCTTC
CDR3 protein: CASSYSEDYGYTF

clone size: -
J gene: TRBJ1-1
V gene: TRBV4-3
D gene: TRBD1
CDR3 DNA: TGCGCCAGCAGCCTAAAACAGGGGGGATCTGAAGCTTTCTTT
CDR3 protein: CASSLKQGGSEAFF

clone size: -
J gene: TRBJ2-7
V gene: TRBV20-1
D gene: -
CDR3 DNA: TGCAGTGCTTATAGTTACGAGCAGTACTTC
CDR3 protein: CSAYSYEQYF

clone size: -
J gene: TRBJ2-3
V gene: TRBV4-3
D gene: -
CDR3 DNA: TGCGCCAGCAGCCAAGAGGGGGGATATACGCAGTATTTT
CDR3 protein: CASSQEGGYTQYF

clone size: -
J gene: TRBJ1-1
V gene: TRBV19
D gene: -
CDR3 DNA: TGTGCCAGTACCCGGACAGAAGAAGCTTTCTTT
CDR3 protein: CASTRTEEAFF

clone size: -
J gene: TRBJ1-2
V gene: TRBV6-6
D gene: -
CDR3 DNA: TGTGCCAGCAGTCGCGACCAAACAGGGTTCTATGGCTACACCTTC
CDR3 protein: CASSRDQTGFYGYTF

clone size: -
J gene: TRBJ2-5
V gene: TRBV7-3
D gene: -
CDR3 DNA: TGTGCCAGCAGCTTAACGCGCCAAGAGACCCAGTACTTC
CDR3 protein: CASSLTRQETQYF

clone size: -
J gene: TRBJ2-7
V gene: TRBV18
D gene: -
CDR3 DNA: TGTGCCAGCTCCTCTAACACAGGTATCTACGAGCAGTACTTC
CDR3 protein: CASSSNTGIYEQYF

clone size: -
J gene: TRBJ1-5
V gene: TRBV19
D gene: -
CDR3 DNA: TGTGCCAGTAGTATCGCGGGGGAATCTCAGCCCCAGCATTTT
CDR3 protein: CASSIAGESQPQHF

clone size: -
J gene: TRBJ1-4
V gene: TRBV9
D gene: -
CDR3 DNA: TGTGCCAGCAGCGTAAGGGGCTCAACTAATGAAAAACTGTTTTTT
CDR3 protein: CASSVRGSTNEKLFF

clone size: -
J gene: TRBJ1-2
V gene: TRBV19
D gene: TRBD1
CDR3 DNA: TGTGCCAGTAATCCACCGGGACAGGGGAACTATGGCTACACCTTC
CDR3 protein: CASNPPGQGNYGYTF

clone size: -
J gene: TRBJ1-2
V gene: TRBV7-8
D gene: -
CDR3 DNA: TGTGCCAGCAGCTTAACCGAGAACTATGGCTACACCTTC
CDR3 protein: CASSLTENYGYTF

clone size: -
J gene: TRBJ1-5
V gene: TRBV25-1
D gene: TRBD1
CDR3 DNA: TGTGCCAGCAGTGACTACCGACAGGGGCCCCAGCATTTT
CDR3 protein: CASSDYRQGPQHF

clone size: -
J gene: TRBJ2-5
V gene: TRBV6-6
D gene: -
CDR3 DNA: TGTGCCAGCAGCCCAGGGAGGGAGACCCAGTACTTC
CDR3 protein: CASSPGRETQYF

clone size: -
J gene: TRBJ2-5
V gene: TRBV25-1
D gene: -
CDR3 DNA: TGTGCCAGCAGTGACTTTCTTTTAGACAGGTCAGGGGAGACCCAGTACTTC
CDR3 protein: CASSDFLLDRSGETQYF

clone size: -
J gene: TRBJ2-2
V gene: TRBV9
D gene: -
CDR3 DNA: TGTGCCAGCAGCGTAGACCCAGGTGGTTCCGCCGGGGAGCTGTTTTTT
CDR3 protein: CASSVDPGGSAGELFF

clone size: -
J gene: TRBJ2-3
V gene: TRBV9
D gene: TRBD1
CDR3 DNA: TGTGCCAGCAGCGTAGGGACAGGAACAGATACGCAGTATTTT
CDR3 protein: CASSVGTGTDTQYF

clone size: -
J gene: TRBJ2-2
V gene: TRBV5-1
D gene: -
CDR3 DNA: TGCGCCAGCGGGGGGCGGGGGCCCTCAACAGACACCGGGGAGCTGTTTTTT
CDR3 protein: CASGGRGPSTDTGELFF

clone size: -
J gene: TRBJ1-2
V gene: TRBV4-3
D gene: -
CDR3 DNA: TGCGCCAGCAGCCAAGATACAAGCTATGGCTACACCTTC
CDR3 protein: CASSQDTSYGYTF

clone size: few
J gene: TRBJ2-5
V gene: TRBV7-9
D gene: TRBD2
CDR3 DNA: TGTGCCAGCAGCAATAGCGGGGGCCAAGAGACCCAGTACTTC
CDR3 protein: CASSNSGGQETQYF

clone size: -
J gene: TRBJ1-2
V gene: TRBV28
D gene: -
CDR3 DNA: TGTGCCAGCAGTTTGGCAGTGGGGGGGTTTTACGATGGCTACACCTTC
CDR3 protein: CASSLAVGGFYDGYTF

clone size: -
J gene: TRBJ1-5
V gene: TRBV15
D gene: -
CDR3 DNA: TGTGCCACCAGCAGAGAGGCGGCGGAGGCCAATCAGCCCCAGCATTTT
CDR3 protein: CATSREAAEANQPQHF

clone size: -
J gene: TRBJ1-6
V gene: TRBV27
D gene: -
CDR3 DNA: TGTGCCAGCAGTTTAGCGGGGGATTCACCCCTCCACTTT
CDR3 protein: CASSLAGDSPLHF

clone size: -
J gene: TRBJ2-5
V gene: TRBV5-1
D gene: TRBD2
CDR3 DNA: TGCGCCAGCAGCTTGGATACGGGACTAGCGGGGGCTGGGGAGACCCAGTACTTC
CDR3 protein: CASSLDTGLAGAGETQYF

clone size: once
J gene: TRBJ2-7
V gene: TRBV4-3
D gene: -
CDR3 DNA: TGCGCCAGCAGCCAAGGGGTCGAGGGATGGGAGCAGTACTTC
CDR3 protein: CASSQGVEGWEQYF

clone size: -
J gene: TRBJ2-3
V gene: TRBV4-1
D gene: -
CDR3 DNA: TGCGCCAGCAGCCAGGCGGGACTCGGCACAGATACGCAGTATTTT
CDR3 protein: CASSQAGLGTDTQYF

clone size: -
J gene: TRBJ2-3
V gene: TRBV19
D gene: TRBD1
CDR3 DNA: TGTGCCAGTAGTAGACAGGGCCCAAGCACAGATACGCAGTATTTT
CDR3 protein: CASSRQGPSTDTQYF

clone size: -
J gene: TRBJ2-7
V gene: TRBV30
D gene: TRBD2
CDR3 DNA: TGTGCCTGGAGTCCGGGGGAGGGCTACGAGCAGTACTTC
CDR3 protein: CAWSPGEGYEQYF

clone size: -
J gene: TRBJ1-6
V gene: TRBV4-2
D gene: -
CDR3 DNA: TGTGCCAGCAGCTCTCAGACACAGGGTAATTCACCCCTCCACTTT
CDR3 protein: CASSSQTQGNSPLHF

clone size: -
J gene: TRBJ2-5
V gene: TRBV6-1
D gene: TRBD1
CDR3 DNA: TGTGCCAGCGACAGGGAAGGCCGCCAGTACTTC
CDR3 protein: CASDREGRQYF

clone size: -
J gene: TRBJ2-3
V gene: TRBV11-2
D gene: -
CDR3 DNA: TGTGCCAGCAGCTTAGGTTTTGGGGGCCCCACTGGTACGCAGTATTTT
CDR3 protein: CASSLGFGGPTGTQYF

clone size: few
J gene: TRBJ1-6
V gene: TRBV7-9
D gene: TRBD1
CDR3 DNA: TGTGCCAGCAGCTACGGACAGGGACAGCCACCCCTCCACTTT
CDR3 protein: CASSYGQGQPPLHF

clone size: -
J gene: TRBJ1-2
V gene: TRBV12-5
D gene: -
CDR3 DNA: TGTGCTAGCGGCGTACAGGGTCCTGGCTACACCTTC
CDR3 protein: CASGVQGPGYTF

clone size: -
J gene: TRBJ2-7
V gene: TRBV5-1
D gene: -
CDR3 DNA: TGCGCCAGCAGGCCGGACACCCCGTACGAGCAGTACTTC
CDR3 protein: CASRPDTPYEQYF

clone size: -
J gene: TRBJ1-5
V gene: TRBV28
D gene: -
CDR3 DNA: TGTGCCAGCAGGGGGAGCGGGGGCAATCAGCCCCAGCATTTT
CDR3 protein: CASRGSGGNQPQHF

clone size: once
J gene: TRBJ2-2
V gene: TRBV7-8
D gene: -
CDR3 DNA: TGTGCCAGTTCTGGCGGGTCCGGCGGGGAGCTGTTTTTT
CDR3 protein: CASSGGSGGELFF

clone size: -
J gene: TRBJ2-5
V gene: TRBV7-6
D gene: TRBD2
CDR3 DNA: TGTGCCAGCAGCTTAGTCGGGCTAGCGGAAGAGACCCAGTACTTC
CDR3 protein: CASSLVGLAEETQYF

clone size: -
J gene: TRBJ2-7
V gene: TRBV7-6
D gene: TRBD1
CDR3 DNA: TGTGCCAGCAGCTTAGAGGGACAGGTCTACTACGAGCAGTACTTC
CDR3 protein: CASSLEGQVYYEQYF

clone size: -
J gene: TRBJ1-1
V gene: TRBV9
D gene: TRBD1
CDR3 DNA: TGTGCCAGCAGCTTTACCGACAGGGGGCTTACTGAAGCTTTCTTT
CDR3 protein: CASSFTDRGLTEAFF

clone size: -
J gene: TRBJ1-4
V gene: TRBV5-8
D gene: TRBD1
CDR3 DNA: TGTGCCAGCAGTTGGGGACAGGGAACTAATGAAAAACTGTTTTTT
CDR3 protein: CASSWGQGTNEKLFF

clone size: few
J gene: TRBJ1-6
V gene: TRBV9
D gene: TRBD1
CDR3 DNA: TGTGCCAGCAGCCGTCTTCGACAGGGTAATTCACCCCTCCACTTT
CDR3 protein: CASSRLRQGNSPLHF

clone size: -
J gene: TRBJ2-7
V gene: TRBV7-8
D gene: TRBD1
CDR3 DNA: TGTGCCAGCAGCTTATACCCCCCCGGACAGGTCTCGACCTACGAGCAGTACTTC
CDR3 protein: CASSLYPPGQVSTYEQYF

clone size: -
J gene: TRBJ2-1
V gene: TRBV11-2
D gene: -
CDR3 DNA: TGTGCCAGCACCACAACCAGGGGTTATGGTAATGAGCAGTTCTTC
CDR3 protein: CASTTTRGYGNEQFF

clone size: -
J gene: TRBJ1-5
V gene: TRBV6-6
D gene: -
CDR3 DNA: TGTGCCAGCAGTTACTCGGGCGTAATGCCCCAGCATTTT
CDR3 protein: CASSYSGVMPQHF

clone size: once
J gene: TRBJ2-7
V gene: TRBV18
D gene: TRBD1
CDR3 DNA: TGTGCCAGCTCACCAATGACAGGGGCCTACGAGCAGTACTTC
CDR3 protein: CASSPMTGAYEQYF

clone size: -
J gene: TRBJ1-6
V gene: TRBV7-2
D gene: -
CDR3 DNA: TGTGCCAGCAGCGGCAGGGCTGGTTCACCCCTCCACTTT
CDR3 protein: CASSGRAGSPLHF

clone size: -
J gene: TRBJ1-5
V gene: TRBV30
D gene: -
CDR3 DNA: TGTGCCTGGAGTAGACAGTATAGCAATCAGCCCCAGCATTTT
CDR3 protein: CAWSRQYSNQPQHF

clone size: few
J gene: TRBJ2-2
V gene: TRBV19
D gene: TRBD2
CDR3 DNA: TGTGCCAGTAGTATCCGTAGGACTAGCGGGGGCAGGAACACCGGGGAGCTGTTTTTT
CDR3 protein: CASSIRRTSGGRNTGELFF

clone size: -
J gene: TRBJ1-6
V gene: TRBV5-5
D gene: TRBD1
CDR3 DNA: TGTGCCAGCAGCCTTACGGGACAGGGTAGTTCACCCCTCCACTTT
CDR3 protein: CASSLTGQGSSPLHF

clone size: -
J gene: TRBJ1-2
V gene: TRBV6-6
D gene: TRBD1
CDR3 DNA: TGTGCCAGCAGGAGACAGGGGGTTGGCTATGGCTACACCTTC
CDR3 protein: CASRRQGVGYGYTF

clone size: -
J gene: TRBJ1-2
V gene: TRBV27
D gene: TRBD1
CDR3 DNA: TGTGCCAGCAGTTTCCGGACAGGAATAAATAACTATGGCTACACCTTC
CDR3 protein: CASSFRTGINNYGYTF

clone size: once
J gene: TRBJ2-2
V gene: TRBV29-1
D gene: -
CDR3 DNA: TGCAGCGTTTCCGGACAATCGAACACCGGGGAGCTGTTTTTT
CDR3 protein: CSVSGQSNTGELFF